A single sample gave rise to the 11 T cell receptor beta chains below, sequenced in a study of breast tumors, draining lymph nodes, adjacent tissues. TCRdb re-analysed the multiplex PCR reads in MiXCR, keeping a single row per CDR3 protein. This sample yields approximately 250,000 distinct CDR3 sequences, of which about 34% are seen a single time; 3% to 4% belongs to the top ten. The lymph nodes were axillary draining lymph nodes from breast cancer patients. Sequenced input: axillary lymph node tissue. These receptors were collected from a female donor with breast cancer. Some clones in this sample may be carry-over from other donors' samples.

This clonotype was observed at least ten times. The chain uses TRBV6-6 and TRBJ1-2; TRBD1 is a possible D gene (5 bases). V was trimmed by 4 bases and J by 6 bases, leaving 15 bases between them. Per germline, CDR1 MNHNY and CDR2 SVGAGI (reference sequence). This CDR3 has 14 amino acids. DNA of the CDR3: TGTGCCAGCAGTTCGCCAGGGCGACTTGATGGCTACACCTTC. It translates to CASSSPGRLDGYTF.

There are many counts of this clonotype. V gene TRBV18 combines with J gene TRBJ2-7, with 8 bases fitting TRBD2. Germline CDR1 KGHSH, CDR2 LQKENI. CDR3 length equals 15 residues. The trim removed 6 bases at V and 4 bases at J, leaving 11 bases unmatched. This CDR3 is CASSRPRAGEYEQYF. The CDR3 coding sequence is TGTGCCAGCTCCCGCCCCAGAGCGGGAGAGTACGAGCAGTACTTC.

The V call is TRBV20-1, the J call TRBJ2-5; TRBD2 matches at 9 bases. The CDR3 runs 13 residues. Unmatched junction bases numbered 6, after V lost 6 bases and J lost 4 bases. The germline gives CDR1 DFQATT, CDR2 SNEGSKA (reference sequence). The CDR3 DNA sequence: TGCAGTGCAGTAGCGGGAGAGGGAGAGACCCAGTACTTC. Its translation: CSAVAGEGETQYF.

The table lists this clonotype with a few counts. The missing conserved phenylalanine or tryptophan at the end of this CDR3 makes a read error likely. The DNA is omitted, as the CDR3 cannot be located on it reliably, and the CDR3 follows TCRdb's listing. CDR3 region: CASSLSTPPY. The chain couples TRBV11-2 to TRBJ1-6. Germline V gene lookup returns CDR1 SGHAT and CDR2 FQNNGV. Termini included, the CDR3 measures 10 amino acids.

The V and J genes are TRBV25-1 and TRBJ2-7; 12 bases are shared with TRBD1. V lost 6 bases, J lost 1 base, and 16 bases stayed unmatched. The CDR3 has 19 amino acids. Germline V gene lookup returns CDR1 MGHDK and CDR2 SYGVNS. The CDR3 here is CASSLVGGGTGGASYEQYF. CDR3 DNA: TGTGCCAGCAGCTTAGTCGGCGGTGGGACAGGGGGCGCGTCCTACGAGCAGTACTTC.

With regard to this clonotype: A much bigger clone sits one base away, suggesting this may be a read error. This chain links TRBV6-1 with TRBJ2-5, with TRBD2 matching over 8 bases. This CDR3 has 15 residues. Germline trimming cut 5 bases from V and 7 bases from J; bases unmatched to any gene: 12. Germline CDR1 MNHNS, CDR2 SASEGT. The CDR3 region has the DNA TGTGCCAGCAGTCAGACTAGCGTACTATCAGGGACCCAGTACTTC. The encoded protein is CASSQTSVLSGTQYF.

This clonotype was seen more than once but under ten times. The CDR3, as DNA: TGTGCCTGGATTGCTAATCTCTACAATGAGCAGTTCTTC. This translates into CAWIANLYNEQFF. The chain couples TRBV30 to TRBJ2-1; unclear D gene. The ends were cut back, 4 bases at V and 3 bases at J, with 10 bases in the middle. The CDR3 has 13 amino acids. Germline values: CDR1 GTSNPN, CDR2 SVGIG (reference sequence).

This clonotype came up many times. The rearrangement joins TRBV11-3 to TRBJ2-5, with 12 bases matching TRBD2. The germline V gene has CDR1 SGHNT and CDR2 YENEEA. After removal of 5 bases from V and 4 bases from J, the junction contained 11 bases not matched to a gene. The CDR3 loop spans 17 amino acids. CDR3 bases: TGTGCCAGCAGCCCTGGACTAGCGGGGCACAGTGGAGAGACCCAGTACTTC. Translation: CASSPGLAGHSGETQYF. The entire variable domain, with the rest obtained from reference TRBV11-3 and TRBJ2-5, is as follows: EAGVVQSPRYKIIEKKQPVAFWCNPISGHNTLYWYLQNLGQGPELLIRYENEEAVDDSQLPKDRFSAERLKGVDSTLKIQPAELGDSAVYLCASSPGLAGHSGETQYFGPGTRLLVL.

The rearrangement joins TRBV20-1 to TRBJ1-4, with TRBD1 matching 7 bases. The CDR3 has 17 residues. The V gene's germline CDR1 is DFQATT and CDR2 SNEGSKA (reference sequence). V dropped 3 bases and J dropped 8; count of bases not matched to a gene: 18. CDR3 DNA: TGCAGTGCTAGGAGACCAGGGGGTCAGGGGTCGGCGGAAAAACTGTTTTTT. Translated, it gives CSARRPGGQGSAEKLFF.

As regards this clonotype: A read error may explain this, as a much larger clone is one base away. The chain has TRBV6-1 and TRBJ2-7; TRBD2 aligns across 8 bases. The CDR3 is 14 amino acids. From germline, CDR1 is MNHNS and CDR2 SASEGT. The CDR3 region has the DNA TGTGCCAGCAGTCAAGCACTAGCGGACTACGAGCAGTACTTC. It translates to CASSQALADYEQYF.

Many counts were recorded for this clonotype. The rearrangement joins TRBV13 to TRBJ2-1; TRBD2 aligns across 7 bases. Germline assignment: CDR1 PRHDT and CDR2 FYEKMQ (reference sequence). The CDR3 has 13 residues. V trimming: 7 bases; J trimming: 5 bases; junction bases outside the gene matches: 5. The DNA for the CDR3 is TGTGCCAGCACTCGGGAGGCGGACAATGAGCAGTTCTTC. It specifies CASTREADNEQFF.